This T cell receptor beta chain derives from a study of cytomegalovirus exposure and HLA in healthy donors (dated by TCRdb to about 2017). Describing the broader study: An earlier analysis of 587 of the donors reported 250 to 300 Gb of sequence data and 117 million unique TCR beta sequences from some 180 million T cells. An early release that covered fewer than 750 HLA-typed donors contained around 300 gigabases of sequencing data and approximately 85 million unique TCR sequences. Of the roughly 400 genotyped donors, 65% to 90% were placed in the genetic ancestry cluster associated with self-reported Caucasian donors. The study aimed to test whether cataloging public T cell receptors could reveal signatures of past pathogen exposure. The T cell repertoires of several hundred subjects were profiled by immunosequencing and related to cytomegalovirus serostatus. A separate validation cohort of over 95 different subjects was used in addition to the roughly 670-subject first cohort. The study combined high-throughput TCR immunosequencing, statistical association of individual TCRs with disease status, and machine learning to predict cytomegalovirus infection status. In a later analysis, previously published TCR beta repertoires from fewer than 750 donors were re-analyzed and high-resolution HLA genotyping was added so that TCR occurrence patterns could be studied. Rather than drawing on any new phenotypic data, the later analysis identified candidate immune exposures from TCR beta sequences and the way those sequences occurred across donors. To decide whether each TCR beta V gene segment behaved as functional or pseudogenic, an earlier analysis of approximately 600 of the donors relied on high-throughput TCR beta sequencing. Donor age, sex, ethnicity and CMV serostatus were collected together with the repertoire data. A later genetic analysis used genome-wide SNP genotypes for about 65% of the roughly 670 donors, treating that subset as a discovery cohort. Every repertoire in the discovery cohort had been generated on one and the same sequencing platform. Class I and class II HLA loci were covered by the typing at four-digit resolution. The number of typed donors differed by locus: roughly 629-640 for A, B, C, DRB1 and DQB1; 522 for DQA1; around 610 for DPA1; and about 450 for DPB1. Five DR-DQ haplotypes were treated as single units for association and clustering because of strong linkage in the cohort. Among 398 genotyped donors of the cohort, an average of about 240,000 unique TCR beta nucleotide sequences were sequenced per donor, 15% to 20% of them non-productive. Summary of the overall study and its limitations: The authors suggested that the approach could potentially be generalized to other disease states and immunological phenotypes. Compared with equally common non-associated chains, HLA-associated TCR beta chains in a later analysis were more clonally expanded and had lower generation probabilities. In a later analysis, several top co-occurrence clusters were reported to appear linked to parvovirus B19, influenza, CMV and Epstein-Barr virus. In a later analysis, some 17,000 TCR beta sequences were associated with specific HLA alleles at a false discovery rate of 0.05. In a later analysis, the rate of TCR association differed among HLA loci, with DRB1 alleles having the most associated TCRs and HLA-C alleles having the fewest. Cytomegalovirus status was reported to be diagnosed by the classifier with high specificity and sensitivity in both the original and validation cohorts. Broadly in line with IMGT annotations, most TCR beta V segments showed up in productive rearrangements about 87% or about 30% of the time in an earlier analysis of around 600 of the donors. When HLA alleles, especially DR and DQ, strongly co-occurred, attributing TCR associations to individual alleles was difficult. A further reported finding was that TCR beta sequences accurately predicted the HLA-A and HLA-B alleles for most subjects in the first cohort. The 87-base-pair reads could not distinguish some IMGT-functional V segments, including TRBV6-2 and TRBV6-3, so those segments were excluded. Because HLA typing was missing for some donors at each locus, association tests included only the typed subset. Immune exposure information for the cohort was limited to CMV serostatus. Most CMV-associated TCR beta chains appeared to be HLA-restricted in a later analysis, and the HLA associations seemed to be driven largely by CMV exposure. The earlier analysis of some 560 of the donors excluded seventeen rarely observed V segments, including chromosome 9 orphons, because counts were too low. The cohort was sequenced for TCR beta chains only, and without alpha or paired-chain data the features that could be detected were limited. The sequencing pipeline was judged likely to have produced a cluster of highly shared sequence variants as a technical artifact. Correlated functional status among segregating V segments might reflect linkage disequilibrium, but an unknown experimental factor could not be ruled out. Presence/absence analyses assumed roughly uniform sequencing depth across donors, an assumption that may not hold. According to a later genetic analysis, donors in an Asian-associated ancestry cluster had fewer N-insertions in productive TCRs than the approximately 700-donor mean. The study listed 150 to 200 TCR beta chains as associated with cytomegalovirus. A few of the identified cytomegalovirus-associated TCR beta chains were confirmed in vitro to be specific for cytomegalovirus antigens. An association between a missense DCLRE1C variant and V-gene and J-gene trimming of TCR beta chains was found in a later genetic analysis and replicated in an independent cohort. While some public TCRs were present in many individuals, most TCR sequences turned up only very rarely across donors.

In total, 500 to 700 healthy bone marrow donors made up the cohort. All cohort members were sampled while nominally healthy, although unrecorded immune exposures were likely present. The donor tested CMV seronegative, placing the donor among the 352 seronegative members of the cohort. Every donor gave a peripheral blood sample, and the peripheral blood mononuclear cells from that sample were used for TCR beta sequencing. Genomic DNA was extracted from the blood cell samples with the Qiagen DNeasy Blood Extraction Kit. Details on this clone: It has no known antigen specificity. No much larger clone is present one base from it, and per-base qualities are unavailable.

The germline V gene (reference sequence) specifies LNHDA as CDR1 and SQIVND as CDR2. V lost 6 bases and J lost 7 bases; the stretch between them is 13 bases long. The CDR3 contains 12 residues, cysteine and phenylalanine counted. Of all the DNA, just the CDR3 is kept, 36 bases in frame from base 1. Library generation was performed with the immunoSEQ multiplex PCR assay. The multiplex PCR relied on a mix of 60 forward primers for TCR Vbeta segments and 13 reverse primers for TCR Jbeta segments. The CDR3 region of rearranged TCR beta genes was amplified from genomic DNA by a multiplex PCR assay. On the Illumina HiSeq System, the amplified TCR beta libraries were sequenced as 87-base-pair reads. The original methods were these. Across the 600 to 700 repertoires, a later analysis counted roughly 84 million unique TCR beta chains, some 11 million of which were shared by at least two donors. A nearest-neighbor algorithm error-corrected the raw reads and collapsed the reads into unique sequences, merging closely related sequences to remove PCR and sequencing errors. V, D and J gene segments were assigned by aligning CDR3 sequences to IMGT reference sequences. For a sequence to be retained, a match of at least six nucleotides was required to both a V gene segment and a J gene segment. Rearrangements were called productive when the CDR3 lacked stop codons and stayed in frame with V and J; all others were non-productive. CDR3 was defined by IMGT convention, running from the second conserved V-encoded cysteine to the conserved J-encoded phenylalanine. The earlier analysis of 587 of the donors excluded sequences that lacked an unambiguous match to a single V gene segment. In an earlier analysis of a few hundred of the donors, V segments were called functional above 56.7% productive rearrangements and were called segregating when the between-donor standard deviation exceeded 5%. A statistical classification framework was developed to diagnose cytomegalovirus status using the catalog of TCR beta chain sequences. In a later analysis, TCR nucleotide sequences were compared against IMGT/GENE-DB human TR gene sequences so that V and J genes could be assigned. In a later analysis, CDR3 sequences and most-parsimonious VDJ recombination scenarios were assigned using the TCRdist pipeline. A later analysis defined each TCR beta chain by its CDR3 amino acid sequence plus V-gene family, and excluded reads lacking a unique V-gene family. In a later analysis, fewer than 650 highly shared, low-generation-probability nucleotide sequences were removed to address suspected cross-contamination and a sequencing artifact. For each public chain, a later analysis derived a clonal expansion index from normalized ranks of inferred template counts within each repertoire. In a later analysis, generation probabilities were computed with a VDJ recombination model fitted to out-of-frame rearrangements, and the resulting probabilities were checked against IGoR. Hypergeometric tests were used in a later analysis to score TCR-TCR, TCR-HLA and TCR-CMV co-occurrence, with a repertoire-size bias correction applied to the TCR pairs. To estimate false discovery rates, a later analysis permuted the HLA or CMV assignments 20 times. In a later analysis, co-occurring TCRs were grouped using DBSCAN, with TCRdist sequence similarity added in when clustering inside HLA-allele-positive subsets. Repertoires with fewer than 30,000 or more than 120,000 public chains were left out of co-occurrence clustering, as were a handful of repertoires with anomalous nucleotide sharing. The immuneACCESS repertoire file appears here via TCRdb, limited to in-frame rearrangements. These files lack a portion of the clones; in checked studies, under half of the deficit traces to unresolved V genes, and the cause of the others is not known. That table furnishes V, J and clone size, whereas the DNA furnished D and trimming. For this sample there are approximately 160,000 clones; approximately 84% appear just once. The top ten clones comprise around 4.9% of the sample.

The sequenced sample was PBMCs. This TCR came from a man between 18 and 35 years old in good health and CMV-seronegative. The receptor chain draws on TRBV19 and TRBJ2-7, with the D gene not confidently named. The sequenced DNA: TGTGCCAGTAGAAGCCCCATGTGGGAGCAGTACTTC. The translation is CASRSPMWEQYF. The full variable domain, with segments outside the CDR3 supplied by the reference TRBV19 and TRBJ2-7 proteins, appears as DGGITQSPKYLFRKEGQNVTLSCEQNLNHDAMYWYRQDPGQGLRLIYYSQIVNDFQKGDIAEGYSVSREKKESFPLTVTSAQKNPTAFYLCASRSPMWEQYFGPGTRLTVT.